Listed here is a single T cell receptor (beta chain). The data belong to a study of blood T cell repertoires in COVID-19. Across the study: PBMCs, B-cell-depleted T cells, or T cells provided the cDNA or gDNA that made up the material.

Cohort allocation depended upon clinical history that participants reported. Recovered status in Cohort 3 required two negative PCRs, clearance, or symptom resolution. Trimming took 11 bases from V and 6 from J, leaving 12 bases between them. The germline CDR1 and CDR2 sequences are WNHNN and SYGVQD (reference sequence). The CDR3 has 11 residues. Per the original methods: Counts of nucleated cells, estimated from reference gene primer amplification, were obtained. Profiled with immunoSEQ multiplex PCR; TCRdb holds only in-frame clones, not every one. V and J calls plus clone size are reproduced from that table; the DNA served to infer D and trimming. This table has 300,000 to 400,000 clones, 88% appearing once.

This TCR was recovered from a woman under 30 who had recovered from COVID-19. The V and J genes are TRBV10-1 and TRBJ2-3; no clear D gene. The sample was PBMCs or T cells enriched from blood (not recorded which). CDR3 region: CASSSQDTQYF. The CDR3, as DNA: TGCGCCTCGTCCAGTCAGGATACGCAGTATTTT.